This TCR beta chain stems from a study of Tregs in tolerant kidney transplant recipients. Notes on the study in general: This study did not directly address biological reproducibility.

Method: immunoSEQ multiplex PCR; TCRdb's copy keeps in-frame clones and lacks some. The table lists 46,000 or so clones, more than 80% of them singletons. CDR3 length: 16 residues. The trim removed 5 bases at V and 7 bases at J, leaving 13 bases unmatched. In germline, CDR1 is LNHDA, CDR2 SQIVND (reference sequence). Unstimulated Tregs (CD4+CD25+CD127-) and CD4+CD25- non-Tregs were sorted from PBMCs. Regulatory T cells were sorted from thawed PBMCs rested overnight at 37°C with around 190 IU/ml IL-2. In regard to this clone: Its matching antigen is unknown.

V and J are TRBV19 and TRBJ2-1, with 8 bases fitting TRBD2. Sequenced material: Tregs from blood. The TCR sequence derives from a human donor in good health. CDR3 coding DNA: TGTGCCAGTAGTCCGGCTGGCGGGGGGTGGGTTAATGAGCAGTTCTTC. Translating it yields CASSPAGGGWVNEQFF.